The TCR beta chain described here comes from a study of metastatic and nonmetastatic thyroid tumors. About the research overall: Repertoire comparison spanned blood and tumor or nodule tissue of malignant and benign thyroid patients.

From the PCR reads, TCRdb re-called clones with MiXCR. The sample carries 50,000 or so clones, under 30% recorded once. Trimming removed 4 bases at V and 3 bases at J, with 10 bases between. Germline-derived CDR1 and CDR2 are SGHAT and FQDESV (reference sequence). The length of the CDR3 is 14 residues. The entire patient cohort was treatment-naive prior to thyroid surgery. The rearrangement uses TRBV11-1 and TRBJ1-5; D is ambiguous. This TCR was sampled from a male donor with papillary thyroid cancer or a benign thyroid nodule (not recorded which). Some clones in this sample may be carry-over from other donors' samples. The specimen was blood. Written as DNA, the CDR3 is TGTGCCAGCAGCTCGTCGGGTTTCAATCAGCCCCAGCATTTT. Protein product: CASSSSGFNQPQHF.